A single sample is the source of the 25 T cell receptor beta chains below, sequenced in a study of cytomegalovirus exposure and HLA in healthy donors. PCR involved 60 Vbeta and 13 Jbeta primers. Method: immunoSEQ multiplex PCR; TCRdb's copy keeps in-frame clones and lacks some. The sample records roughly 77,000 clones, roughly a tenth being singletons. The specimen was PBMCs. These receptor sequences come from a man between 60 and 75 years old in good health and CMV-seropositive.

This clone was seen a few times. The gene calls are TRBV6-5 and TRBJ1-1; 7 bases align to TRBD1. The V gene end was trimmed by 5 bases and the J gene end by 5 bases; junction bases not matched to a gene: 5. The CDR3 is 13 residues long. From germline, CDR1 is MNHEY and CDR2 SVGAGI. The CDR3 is CASSATGRTEAFF. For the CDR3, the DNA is TGTGCCAGCAGTGCGACAGGGAGAACTGAAGCTTTCTTT.

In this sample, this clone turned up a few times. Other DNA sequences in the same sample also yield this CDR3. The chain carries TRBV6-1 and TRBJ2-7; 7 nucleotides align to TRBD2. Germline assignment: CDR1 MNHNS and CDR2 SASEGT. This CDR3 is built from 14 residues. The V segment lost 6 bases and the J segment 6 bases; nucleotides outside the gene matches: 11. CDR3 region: CASSEQTTSREQYF. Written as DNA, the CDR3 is TGTGCCAGCAGCGAACAAACGACTAGCCGCGAGCAGTACTTC.

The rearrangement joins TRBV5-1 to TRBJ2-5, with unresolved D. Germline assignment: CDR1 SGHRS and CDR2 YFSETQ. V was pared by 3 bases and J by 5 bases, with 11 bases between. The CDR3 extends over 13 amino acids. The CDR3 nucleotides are TGCGCCAGCAGCTCCGTACAACCTGAGACCCAGTACTTC. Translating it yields CASSSVQPETQYF.

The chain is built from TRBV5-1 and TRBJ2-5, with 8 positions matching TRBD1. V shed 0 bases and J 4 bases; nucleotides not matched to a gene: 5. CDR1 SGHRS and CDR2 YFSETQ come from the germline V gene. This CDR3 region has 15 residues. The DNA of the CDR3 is TGCGCCAGCAGCTTGGCCGGTACAGGGGGAGAGACCCAGTACTTC. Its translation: CASSLAGTGGETQYF.

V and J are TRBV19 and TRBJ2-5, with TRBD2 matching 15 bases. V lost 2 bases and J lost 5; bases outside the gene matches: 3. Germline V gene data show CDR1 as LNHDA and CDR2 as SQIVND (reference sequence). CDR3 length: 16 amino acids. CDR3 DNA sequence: TGTGCCAGTAGTATAACCGGGACTAGCGGGGGGGAGACCCAGTACTTC. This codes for CASSITGTSGGETQYF.

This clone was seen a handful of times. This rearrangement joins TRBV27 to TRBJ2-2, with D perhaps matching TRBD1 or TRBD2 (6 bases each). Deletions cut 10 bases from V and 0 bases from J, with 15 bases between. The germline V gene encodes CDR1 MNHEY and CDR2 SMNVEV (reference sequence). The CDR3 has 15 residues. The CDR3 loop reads CATRGTGANTGELFF. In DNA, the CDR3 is TGTGCCACCAGGGGAACGGGGGCGAACACCGGGGAGCTGTTTTTT.

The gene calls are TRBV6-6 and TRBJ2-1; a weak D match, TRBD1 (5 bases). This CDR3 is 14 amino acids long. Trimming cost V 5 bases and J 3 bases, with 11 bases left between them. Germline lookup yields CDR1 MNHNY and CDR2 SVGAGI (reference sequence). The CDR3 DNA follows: TGTGCCAGCAGTGACAGCGATAGCTACAATGAGCAGTTCTTC. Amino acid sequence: CASSDSDSYNEQFF.

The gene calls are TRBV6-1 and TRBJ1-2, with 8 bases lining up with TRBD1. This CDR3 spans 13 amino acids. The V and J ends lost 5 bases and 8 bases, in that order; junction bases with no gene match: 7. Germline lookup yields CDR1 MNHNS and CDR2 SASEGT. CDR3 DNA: TGTGCCAGCAGTTCCGGACAGGGCGGGGGCTACACCTTC. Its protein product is CASSSGQGGGYTF.

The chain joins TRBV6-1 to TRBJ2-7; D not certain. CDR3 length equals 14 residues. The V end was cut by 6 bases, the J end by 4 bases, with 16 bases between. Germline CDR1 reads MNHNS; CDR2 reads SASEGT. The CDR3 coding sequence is TGTGCCAGCAGCCCAGACGGTGGGCAATACGAGCAGTACGTC. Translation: CASSPDGGQYEQYV.

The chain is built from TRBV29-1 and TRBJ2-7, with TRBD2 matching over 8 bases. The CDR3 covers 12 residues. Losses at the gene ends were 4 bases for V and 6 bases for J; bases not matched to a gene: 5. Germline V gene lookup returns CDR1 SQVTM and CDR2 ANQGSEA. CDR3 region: CSVAGGDTEQYF. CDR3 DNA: TGCAGCGTTGCGGGGGGGGACACCGAGCAGTACTTC.

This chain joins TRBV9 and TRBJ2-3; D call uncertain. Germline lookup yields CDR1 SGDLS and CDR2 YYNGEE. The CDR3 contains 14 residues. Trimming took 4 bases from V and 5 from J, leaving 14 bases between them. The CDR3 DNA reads TGTGCCAGCAGCCTCAATGATTTTAGAGATACGCAGTATTTT. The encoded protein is CASSLNDFRDTQYF.

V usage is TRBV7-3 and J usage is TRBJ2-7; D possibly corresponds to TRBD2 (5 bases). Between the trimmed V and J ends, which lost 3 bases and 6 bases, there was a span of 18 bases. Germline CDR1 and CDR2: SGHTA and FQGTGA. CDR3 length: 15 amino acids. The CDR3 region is CASSFPGAVTGEQYF. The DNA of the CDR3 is TGTGCCAGCAGCTTCCCAGGAGCGGTAACGGGCGAGCAGTACTTC.

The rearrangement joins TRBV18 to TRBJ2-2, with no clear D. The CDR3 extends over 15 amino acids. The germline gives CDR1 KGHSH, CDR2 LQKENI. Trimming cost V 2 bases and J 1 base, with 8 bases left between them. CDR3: CASSPRSGNTGELFF. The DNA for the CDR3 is TGTGCCAGCTCACCAAGATCAGGGAACACCGGGGAGCTGTTTTTT.

The DNA for the CDR3 is TGTGCCAGCAGTGCGACGGGCTCCCTCGAGGGAGGCTACACCTTC. Protein: CASSATGSLEGGYTF. This rearrangement joins TRBV28 to TRBJ1-2, with D unresolved. Trimming shortened V by 5 bases and J by 8 bases, and 21 bases separated the two germline ends. The CDR3 totals 15 residues. Looked up from germline, CDR1 is MDHEN and CDR2 is SYDVKM.

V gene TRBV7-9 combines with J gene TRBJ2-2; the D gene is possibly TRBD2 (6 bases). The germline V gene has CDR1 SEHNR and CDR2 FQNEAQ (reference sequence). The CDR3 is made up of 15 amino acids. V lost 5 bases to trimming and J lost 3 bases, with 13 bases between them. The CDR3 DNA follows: TGTGCCAGCAGCCGGCGGAGGGGAGACACCGGGGAGCTGTTTTTT. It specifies CASSRRRGDTGELFF.

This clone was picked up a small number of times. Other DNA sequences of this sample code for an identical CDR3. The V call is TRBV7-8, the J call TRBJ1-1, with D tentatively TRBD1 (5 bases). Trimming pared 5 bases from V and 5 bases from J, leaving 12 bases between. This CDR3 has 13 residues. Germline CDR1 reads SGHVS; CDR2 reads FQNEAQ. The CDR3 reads CASSPDSWTEAFF. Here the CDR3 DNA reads TGTGCCAGCAGCCCAGACAGTTGGACTGAAGCTTTCTTT.

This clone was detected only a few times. The CDR3 region has the DNA TGCGCCAGCAGCTTTTTGGGCCAGGATCGGGATACGCAGTATTTT. Protein product: CASSFLGQDRDTQYF. The rearrangement links TRBV5-1 to TRBJ2-3; D is undetermined. From germline, CDR1 is SGHRS and CDR2 YFSETQ. The CDR3 loop spans 15 amino acids. The germline V and J ends were trimmed by 2 bases and 6 bases, with 16 bases remaining between them.

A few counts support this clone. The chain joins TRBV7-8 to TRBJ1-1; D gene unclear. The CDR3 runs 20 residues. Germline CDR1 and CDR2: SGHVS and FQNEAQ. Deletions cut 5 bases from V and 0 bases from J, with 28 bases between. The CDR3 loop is CASSKPRVILESELNTEAFF. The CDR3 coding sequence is TGTGCCAGCAGCAAACCTCGGGTGATCCTGGAAAGCGAGTTGAACACTGAAGCTTTCTTT.

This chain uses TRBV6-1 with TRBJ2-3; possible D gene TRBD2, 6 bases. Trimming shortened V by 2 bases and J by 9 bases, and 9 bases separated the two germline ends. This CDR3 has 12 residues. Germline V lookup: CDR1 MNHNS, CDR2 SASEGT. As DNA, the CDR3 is TGTGCCAGCAGTGAAATGGGGAGGACGCAGTATTTT. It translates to CASSEMGRTQYF.

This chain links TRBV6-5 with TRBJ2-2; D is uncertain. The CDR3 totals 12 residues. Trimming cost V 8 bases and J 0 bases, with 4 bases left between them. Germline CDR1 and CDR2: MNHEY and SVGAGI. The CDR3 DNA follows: TGTGCCAGCGCGGCGAACACCGGGGAGCTGTTTTTT. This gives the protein CASAANTGELFF.

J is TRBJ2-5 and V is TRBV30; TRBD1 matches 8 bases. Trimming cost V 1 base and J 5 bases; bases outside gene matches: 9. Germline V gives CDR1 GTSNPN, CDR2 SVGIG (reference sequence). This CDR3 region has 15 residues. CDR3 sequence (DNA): TGTGCCTGGAGTGCCGGCGGTTCAGGGGGCGAGACCCAGTACTTC. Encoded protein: CAWSAGGSGGETQYF.

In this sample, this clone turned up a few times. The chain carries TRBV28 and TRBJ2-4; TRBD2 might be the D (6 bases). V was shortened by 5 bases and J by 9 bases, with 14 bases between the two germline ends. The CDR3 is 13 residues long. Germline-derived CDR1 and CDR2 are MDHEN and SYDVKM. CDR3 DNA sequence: TGTGCCAGCAGTCAAGGGGAGGTTAGCATTCAGTACTTC. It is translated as CASSQGEVSIQYF.

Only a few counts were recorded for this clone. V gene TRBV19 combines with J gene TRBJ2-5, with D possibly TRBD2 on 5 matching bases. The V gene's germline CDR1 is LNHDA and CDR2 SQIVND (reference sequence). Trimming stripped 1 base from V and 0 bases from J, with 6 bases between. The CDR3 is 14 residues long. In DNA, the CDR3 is TGTGCCAGTAGTATAGTCGGGAACCAAGAGACCCAGTACTTC. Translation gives CASSIVGNQETQYF.

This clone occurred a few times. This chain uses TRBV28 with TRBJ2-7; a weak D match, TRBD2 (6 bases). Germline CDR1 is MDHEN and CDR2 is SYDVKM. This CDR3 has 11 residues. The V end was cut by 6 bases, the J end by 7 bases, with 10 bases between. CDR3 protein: CASRSGGEQYV. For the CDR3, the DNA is TGTGCCAGCAGGAGTGGAGGGGAGCAGTACGTC.

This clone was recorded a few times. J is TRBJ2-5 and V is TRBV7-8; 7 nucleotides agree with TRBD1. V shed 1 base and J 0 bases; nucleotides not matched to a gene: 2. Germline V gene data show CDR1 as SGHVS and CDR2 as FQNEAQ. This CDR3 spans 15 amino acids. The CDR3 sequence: CASSLETGYQETQYF. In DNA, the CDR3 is TGTGCCAGCAGCTTAGAGACAGGGTACCAAGAGACCCAGTACTTC.